This record looks at one TCR beta chain sequence and its context. This entry is derived from a study of T cells in Graves' hyperthyroidism and ophthalmopathy. Germline V gene sequence: CDR1 LGHDT, CDR2 YNNKEL (reference sequence). The CDR3 consists of 19 residues. The V gene end was trimmed by 1 base and the J gene end by 3 bases; junction bases not matched to a gene: 17. RNA transcripts were the template for amplifying TCR beta CDR3 regions. A set of HTBI primers served as the primers for a first-round RT-PCR of the TCR CDR3. TCRdb processed the multiplex PCR reads anew with MiXCR; each CDR3 protein has one entry. The table shows under 800,000 distinct CDR3 sequences, with 12% to 15% occurring only once.

The source is a woman under 30 with Graves' hyperthyroidism. Material for sequencing was blood. The chain couples TRBV3-1 to TRBJ2-7, with TRBD2 matching 8 bases. The chain's CDR3 is CASSQVGREVRTVNYEQYF. The CDR3 DNA reads TGTGCCAGCAGCCAAGTGGGGCGGGAGGTCAGGACGGTAAACTACGAGCAGTACTTC.